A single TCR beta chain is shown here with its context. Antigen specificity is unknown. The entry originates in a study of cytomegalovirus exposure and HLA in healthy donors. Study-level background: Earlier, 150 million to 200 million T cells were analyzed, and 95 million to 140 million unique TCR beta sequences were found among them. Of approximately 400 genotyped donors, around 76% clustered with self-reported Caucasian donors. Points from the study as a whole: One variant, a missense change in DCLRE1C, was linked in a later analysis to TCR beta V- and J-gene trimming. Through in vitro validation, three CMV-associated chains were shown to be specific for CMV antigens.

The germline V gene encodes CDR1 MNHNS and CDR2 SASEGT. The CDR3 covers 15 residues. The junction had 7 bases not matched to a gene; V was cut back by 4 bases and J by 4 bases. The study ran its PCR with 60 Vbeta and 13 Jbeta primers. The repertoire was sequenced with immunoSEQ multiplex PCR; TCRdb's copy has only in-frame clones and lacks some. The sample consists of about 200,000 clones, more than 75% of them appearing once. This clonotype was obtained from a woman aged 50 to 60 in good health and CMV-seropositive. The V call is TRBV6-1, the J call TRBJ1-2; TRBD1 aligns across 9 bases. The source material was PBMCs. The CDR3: CASSATGGFSYGYTF. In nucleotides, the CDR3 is TGTGCCAGCAGTGCAACAGGGGGCTTTAGCTATGGCTACACCTTC.